The source of this TCR beta chain is a study of cytomegalovirus exposure and HLA in healthy donors. General study points: Follow-up analysis found HLA locus-dependent TCR association rates, highest for DRB1 and lowest for HLA-C.

CDR3 size: 20 residues. Germline values: CDR1 SGHVS, CDR2 FNYEAQ. Trimming at V came to 5 bases and at J to 3 bases, leaving 16 bases not matched to a gene. The PCR employed 60 Vbeta primers together with 13 Jbeta primers. Source study methods: Later, an analysis found 65 million to 85 million unique TCR beta chains, and 8.5 million to 12 million of these were shared. Produced via immunoSEQ multiplex PCR; TCRdb's table is partial and in-frame only. V and J calls plus clone size are reproduced from that table; the DNA served to infer D and trimming. The sample lists 150,000 to 200,000 clones, 78% occurring once. Concerning this clone itself: Its antigen is not identified.

The chain joins TRBV7-6 to TRBJ2-1; 13 bases line up with TRBD2. This sequence was found in a woman in her thirties in good health and CMV-seropositive. Source material: PBMCs. CDR3 in amino acids: CASSKDPGTSGEIHYNEQFF. The DNA for the CDR3 is TGTGCCAGCAGCAAAGACCCTGGGACTAGCGGGGAAATCCACTACAATGAGCAGTTCTTC.